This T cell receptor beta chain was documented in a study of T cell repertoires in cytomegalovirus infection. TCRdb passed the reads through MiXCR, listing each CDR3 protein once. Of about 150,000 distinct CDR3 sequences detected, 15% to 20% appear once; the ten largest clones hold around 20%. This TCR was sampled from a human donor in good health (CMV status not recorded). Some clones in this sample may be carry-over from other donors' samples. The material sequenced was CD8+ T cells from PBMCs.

CDR3 residues: CASSPISGDETQYF. DNA of the CDR3: TGTGCCAGTAGCCCCATCAGCGGGGATGAGACCCAGTACTTC. The V gene is TRBV19, the J gene TRBJ2-5, with TRBD2 matching over 7 bases. J lost 5 bases, V lost 6 bases, and 9 bases had no gene match. Looked up from germline, CDR1 is LNHDA and CDR2 is SQIVND (reference sequence). This CDR3 spans 14 amino acids.